The next 12 T cell receptor beta chains were all read from a single sample in a study of T cell repertoires in cytomegalovirus infection. TCRdb independently ran MiXCR on the reads; one entry per CDR3 protein. The repertoire holds about 350,000 distinct CDR3 sequences, with about 32% as singletons. Their specific antigens are unknown. Here the sequenced sample was cultured PBMCs, taken from culture after CMV antigen stimulation. These receptors came from a human donor in good health (CMV status not recorded). Some clones in this sample may be carry-over from other donors' samples.

The chain is built from TRBV7-7 and TRBJ2-5, with D possibly matching TRBD2 (6 bases). The germline V gene encodes CDR1 SSHAT and CDR2 FNYEAQ (reference sequence). The V end lost 1 base, the J end lost 5 bases, and 14 bases lay between the germline ends. This CDR3 contains 15 residues. Here the CDR3 DNA reads TGTGCCAGCAGCTTAGGTCATCTAGCGTACGAGACCCAGTACTTC. It encodes CASSLGHLAYETQYF.

In its sample, this clonotype was seen many times. V gene TRBV4-1 combines with J gene TRBJ2-7, with TRBD1 identical over 9 bases. Per the germline V gene, CDR1 is MGHRA and CDR2 is YSYEKL. J lost 1 base, V lost 2 bases, and 6 bases had no gene match. The CDR3 sequence is 16 residues long. CDR3 nucleotide sequence: TGCGCCAGCAGCCAAATTCCGACAGGGGGTTCCTACGAGCAGTACTTC. Its translation is CASSQIPTGGSYEQYF.

The chain combines TRBV3-1 with TRBJ1-1, with a possible D match to TRBD1 (5 bases). The CDR3 has 15 residues. The germline V gene encodes CDR1 LGHDT and CDR2 YNNKEL (reference sequence). V was shortened by 5 bases and J by 4 bases, with 17 bases between the two germline ends. The CDR3 sequence: CASSSGGDEGTEAFF. CDR3 DNA sequence: TGTGCCAGCAGCTCCGGAGGGGACGAAGGCACTGAAGCTTTCTTT.

J is TRBJ2-3 and V is TRBV7-2, with D tentatively TRBD2 (6 bases). CDR3 length: 15 residues. The V gene's germline CDR1 is SGHTA and CDR2 FQGNSA. V shed 3 bases and J shed 2 bases, with 12 bases lying between them. CDR3 region: CASSFGGGTTDTQYF. The CDR3 DNA sequence: TGTGCCAGCAGCTTCGGGGGTGGAACCACAGATACGCAGTATTTT.

This clonotype appeared a few times. CDR3 coding DNA: TGTGCCAGCAGTTACTCGGTCCCGGGGATTACTGAAGCTTTCTTT. Translating it yields CASSYSVPGITEAFF. This chain links TRBV6-2 or TRBV6-3 with TRBJ1-1; D ambiguous. The germline V gene has CDR1 MNHEY and CDR2 SVGEGT. V lost 0 bases to trimming and J lost 5 bases, with 13 bases between them. The CDR3 has 15 amino acids.

The sample holds many counts of this clonotype. V and J are TRBV10-3 and TRBJ2-4; no clear D. There are 11 residues in the CDR3. The V and J ends lost 4 bases and 8 bases respectively, with 6 bases between them. Per germline, CDR1 ENHRY and CDR2 SYGVKD. Written as DNA, the CDR3 is TGTGCCATCAGTGCCGGAGACATTCAGTACTTC. Translation: CAISAGDIQYF.

The rearrangement links TRBV6-1 to TRBJ2-7; no clear D gene. There are 13 residues in the CDR3. With 7 bases removed from V and 1 base from J, the gap between germline ends came to 11 bases. Germline CDR1 and CDR2: MNHNS and SASEGT. As DNA, the CDR3 is TGTGCCAGCATAGGCCAATATTCCTACGAGCAGTACTTC. Encoded protein: CASIGQYSYEQYF.

This chain connects TRBV20-1 to TRBJ2-2, with 9 bases identical to TRBD2. Germline V lookup: CDR1 DFQATT, CDR2 SNEGSKA (reference sequence). The trim removed 3 bases at V and 6 bases at J, leaving 5 bases unmatched. The CDR3 has 14 residues. This chain's CDR3 is CSASPGLASGELFF. The CDR3 DNA follows: TGCAGTGCTAGCCCGGGACTAGCCTCCGGGGAGCTGTTTTTT.

CDR3 nucleotide sequence: TGTGCCACCAGTATAAGTGGGCAAAACTACAATGAGCAGTTCTTC. It translates to CATSISGQNYNEQFF. The chain recombines TRBV24-1 with TRBJ2-1; no reliable D call. CDR1 is KGHDR, CDR2 SFDVKD, per germline. V lost 6 bases to trimming and J lost 3 bases, with 14 bases between them. This CDR3 has 15 amino acids.

V usage is TRBV27 and J usage is TRBJ2-3; 9 bases are shared with TRBD1. From germline, CDR1 is MNHEY and CDR2 SMNVEV (reference sequence). The CDR3 covers 16 residues. J gave up 10 bases and V 4 bases, and 15 bases lay outside the gene matches. In DNA form, the CDR3 reads TGTGCCAGCAGTTCGCGACAGGGGGTCGGCCCTGATGCGCAGTATTTT. Amino acids: CASSSRQGVGPDAQYF.

The V and J genes are TRBV7-2 and TRBJ2-1, with D perhaps matching TRBD1 or TRBD2 (6 bases each). This CDR3 contains 15 residues. Per the germline V gene, CDR1 is SGHTA and CDR2 is FQGNSA. V gave up 5 bases and J gave up 7 bases, with 18 bases separating them. The CDR3 loop reads CASSPGAGSRNEQFF. CDR3 DNA: TGTGCCAGCAGCCCAGGGGCGGGGAGTCGGAATGAGCAGTTCTTC.

The sample holds one count of this clonotype. V is TRBV29-1 and J is TRBJ1-3; D is possibly TRBD1 (5 bases). This CDR3 contains 14 residues. Germline values: CDR1 SQVTM, CDR2 ANQGSEA. V lost 0 bases and J lost 3, with 9 bases in between. The chain's CDR3 is CSVEEGVGGNTIYF. For the CDR3, the DNA is TGCAGCGTTGAAGAGGGGGTTGGTGGAAACACCATATATTTT.